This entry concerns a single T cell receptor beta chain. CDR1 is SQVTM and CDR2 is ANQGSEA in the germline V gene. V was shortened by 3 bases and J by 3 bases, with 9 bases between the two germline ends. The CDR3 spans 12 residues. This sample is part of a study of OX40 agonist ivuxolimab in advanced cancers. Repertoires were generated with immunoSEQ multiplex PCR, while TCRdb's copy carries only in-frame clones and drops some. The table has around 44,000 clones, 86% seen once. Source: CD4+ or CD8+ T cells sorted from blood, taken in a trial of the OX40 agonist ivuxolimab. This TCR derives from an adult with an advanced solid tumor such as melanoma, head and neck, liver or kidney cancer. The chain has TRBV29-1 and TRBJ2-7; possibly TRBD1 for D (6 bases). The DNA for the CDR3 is TGCAGCGTTGAGGGCAGGGGCTACGAGCAGTACTTC. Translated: CSVEGRGYEQYF.